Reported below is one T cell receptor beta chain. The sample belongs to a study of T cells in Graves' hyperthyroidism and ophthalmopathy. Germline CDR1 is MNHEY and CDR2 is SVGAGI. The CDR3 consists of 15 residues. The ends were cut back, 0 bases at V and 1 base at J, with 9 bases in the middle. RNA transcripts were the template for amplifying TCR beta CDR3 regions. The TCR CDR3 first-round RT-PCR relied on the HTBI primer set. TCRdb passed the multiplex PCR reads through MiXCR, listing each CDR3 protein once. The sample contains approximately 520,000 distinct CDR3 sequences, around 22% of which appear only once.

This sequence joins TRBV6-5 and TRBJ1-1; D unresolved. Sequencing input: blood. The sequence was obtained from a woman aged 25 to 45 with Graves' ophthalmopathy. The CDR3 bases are TGTGCCAGCAGTTACTCGGATGCGACGAACACTGAAGCTTTCTTT. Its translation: CASSYSDATNTEAFF.